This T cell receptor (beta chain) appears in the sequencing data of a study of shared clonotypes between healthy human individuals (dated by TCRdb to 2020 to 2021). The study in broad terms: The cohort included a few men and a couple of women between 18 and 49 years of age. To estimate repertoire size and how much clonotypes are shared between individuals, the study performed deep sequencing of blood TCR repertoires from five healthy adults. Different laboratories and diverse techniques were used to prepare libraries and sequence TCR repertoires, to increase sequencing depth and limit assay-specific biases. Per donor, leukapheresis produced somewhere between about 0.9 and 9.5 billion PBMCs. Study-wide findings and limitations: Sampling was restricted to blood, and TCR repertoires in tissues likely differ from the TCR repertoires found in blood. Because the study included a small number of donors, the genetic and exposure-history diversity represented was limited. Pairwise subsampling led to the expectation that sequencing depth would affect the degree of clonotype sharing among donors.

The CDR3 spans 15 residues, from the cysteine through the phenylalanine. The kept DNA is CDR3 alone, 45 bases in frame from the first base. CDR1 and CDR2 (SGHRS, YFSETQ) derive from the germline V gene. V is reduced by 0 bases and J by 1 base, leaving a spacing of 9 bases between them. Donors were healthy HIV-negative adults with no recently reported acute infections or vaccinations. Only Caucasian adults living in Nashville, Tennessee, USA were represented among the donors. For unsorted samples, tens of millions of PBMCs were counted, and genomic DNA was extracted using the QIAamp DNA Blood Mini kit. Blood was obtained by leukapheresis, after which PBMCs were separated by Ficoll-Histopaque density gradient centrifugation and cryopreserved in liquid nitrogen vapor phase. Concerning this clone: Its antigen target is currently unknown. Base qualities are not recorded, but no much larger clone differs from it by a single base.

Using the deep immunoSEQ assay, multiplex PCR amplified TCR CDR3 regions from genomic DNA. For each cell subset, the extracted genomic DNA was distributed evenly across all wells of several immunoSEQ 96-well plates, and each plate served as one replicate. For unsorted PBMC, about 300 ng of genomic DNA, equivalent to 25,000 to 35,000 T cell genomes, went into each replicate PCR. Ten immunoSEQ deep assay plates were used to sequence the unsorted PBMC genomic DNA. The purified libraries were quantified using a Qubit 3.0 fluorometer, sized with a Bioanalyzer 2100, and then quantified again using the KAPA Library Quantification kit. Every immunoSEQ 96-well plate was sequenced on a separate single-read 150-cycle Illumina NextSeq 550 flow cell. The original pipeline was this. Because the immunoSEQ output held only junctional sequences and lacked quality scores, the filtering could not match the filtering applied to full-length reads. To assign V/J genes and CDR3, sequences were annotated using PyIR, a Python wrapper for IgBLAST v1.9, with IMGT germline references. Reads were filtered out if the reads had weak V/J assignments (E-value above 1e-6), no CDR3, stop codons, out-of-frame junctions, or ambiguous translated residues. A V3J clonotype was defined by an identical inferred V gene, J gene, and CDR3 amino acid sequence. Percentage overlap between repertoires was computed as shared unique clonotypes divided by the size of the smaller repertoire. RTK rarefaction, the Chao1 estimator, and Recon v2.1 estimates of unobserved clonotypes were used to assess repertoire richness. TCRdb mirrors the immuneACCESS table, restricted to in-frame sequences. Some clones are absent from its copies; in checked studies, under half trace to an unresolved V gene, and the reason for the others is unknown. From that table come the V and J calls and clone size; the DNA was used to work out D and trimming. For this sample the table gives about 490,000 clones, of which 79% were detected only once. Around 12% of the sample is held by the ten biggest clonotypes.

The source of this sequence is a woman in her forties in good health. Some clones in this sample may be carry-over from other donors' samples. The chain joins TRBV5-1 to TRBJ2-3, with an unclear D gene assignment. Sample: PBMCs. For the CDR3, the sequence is CASSLVVRGTDTQYF. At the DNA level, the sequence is TGCGCCAGCAGCTTGGTCGTTAGAGGCACAGATACGCAGTATTTT.